Following are 26 T cell receptor beta chains from one sample sequenced in a study of cytomegalovirus exposure and HLA in healthy donors. The PCR ran on 60 Vbeta and 13 Jbeta primers. Sequencing was performed with immunoSEQ multiplex PCR; in TCRdb, only in-frame clones are kept and a portion is missing. Found here are approximately 200,000 clones, 60% to 80% of them singletons; the top ten hold more than 1.5%. The sequencing sample was made of PBMCs. The receptors originated from a man in his late teens or twenties in good health and CMV-seronegative.

Only one count was recorded for this clone. J is TRBJ1-4 and V is TRBV7-9; D remains unclear. The length of the CDR3 is 15 residues. Between the trimmed V and J ends, which lost 5 bases and 6 bases, there was a span of 16 bases. Germline V CDR1 and CDR2: SEHNR, FQNEAQ (reference sequence). CDR3 sequence (DNA): TGTGCCAGCAGCACACGAGGGCGGCCCGATGAAAAACTGTTTTTT. Its protein product is CASSTRGRPDEKLFF.

The CDR3 reads CASSLVGLGNNEQFF. In DNA form, the CDR3 reads TGCGCCAGCAGCTTGGTCGGACTCGGAAACAATGAGCAGTTCTTC. V is TRBV5-1 and J is TRBJ2-1, with D perhaps matching TRBD2 (5 bases). This CDR3 spans 15 amino acids. CDR1 and CDR2 from the germline V gene are SGHRS and YFSETQ. V was pared by 0 bases and J by 5 bases, with 12 bases between.

The sample holds one count of this clone. The chain recombines TRBV10-3 with TRBJ1-2; D is ambiguous. CDR3 length: 14 residues. V was pared by 3 bases and J by 9 bases, with 17 bases between. Germline CDR1 is ENHRY and CDR2 is SYGVKD. CDR3 sequence reads: CAISESTREVRYTF. CDR3 nucleotides: TGTGCCATCAGTGAATCGACAAGAGAAGTTCGCTACACCTTC.

The V call is TRBV7-9, the J call TRBJ2-2; the D gene is possibly TRBD1 (6 bases). The CDR3 extends over 16 amino acids. V was pared by 3 bases and J by 4 bases, with 15 bases between. Germline CDR1 SEHNR, CDR2 FQNEAQ (reference sequence). Written as DNA, the CDR3 is TGTGCCAGCAGCTTCACTTCGACAGGAAGCACCGGGGAGCTGTTTTTT. Protein product: CASSFTSTGSTGELFF.

The CDR3, as DNA: TGTGCCAGCTCACGGGTTGACAGGAACCCATACGGCTACACCTTC. The encoded protein is CASSRVDRNPYGYTF. The chain employs TRBV18 and TRBJ1-2; maybe TRBD1 (6 bases). The germline V gene encodes CDR1 KGHSH and CDR2 LQKENI. The CDR3 is 15 residues long. Trimming took 4 bases from V and 8 from J, leaving 20 bases between them.

V usage is TRBV9 and J usage is TRBJ2-3; D not resolved. The V gene's germline CDR1 is SGDLS and CDR2 YYNGEE. CDR3 size: 16 residues. The ends were cut back, 0 bases at V and 2 bases at J, with 13 bases in the middle. As DNA, the CDR3 is TGTGCCAGCAGCGTAGTCGGTGACTCGATCACAGATACGCAGTATTTT. It translates to CASSVVGDSITDTQYF.

J is TRBJ2-7 and V is TRBV7-9, with 11 bases matching TRBD2. This CDR3 comprises 17 residues. Per the germline V gene, CDR1 is SEHNR and CDR2 is FQNEAQ (reference sequence). Trimming removed 2 bases from V and 0 bases from J; junction bases left unmatched: 6. CDR3 bases: TGTGCCAGCAGCTTACCGGCCGGGACTAGCGGCTCCTACGAGCAGTACTTC. Translating it yields CASSLPAGTSGSYEQYF.

This rearrangement joins TRBV2 to TRBJ2-1; tentatively, D is TRBD2 (6 bases). The CDR3 loop spans 15 amino acids. In germline, CDR1 is SNHLY, CDR2 FYNNEI. This chain's CDR3 is CGLEGVAEKYNEQFF. The CDR3 DNA reads as TGTGGGTTGGAGGGTGTAGCGGAAAAATACAATGAGCAGTTCTTC.

This chain links TRBV10-3 with TRBJ1-3; D call uncertain. The germline V gene has CDR1 ENHRY and CDR2 SYGVKD. The CDR3 has 14 amino acids. Trimming shortened V by 4 bases and J by 3 bases, and 10 bases separated the two germline ends. DNA of the CDR3: TGTGCCATCAGTGCGGCGGGAGATGGAAACACCATATATTTT. It is translated as CAISAAGDGNTIYF.

The rearrangement joins TRBV12-5 to TRBJ2-1; TRBD2 agrees at 8 bases. The CDR3 length is 14 residues. Per germline, CDR1 LGHNT and CDR2 FRNRAP. J lost 6 bases, V lost 2 bases, and 3 bases had no gene match. CDR3 DNA: TGTGCTAGTGGTTTGTCGGGGGGGCGCAATGAGCAGTTCTTC. As protein: CASGLSGGRNEQFF.

The rearrangement links TRBV27 to TRBJ2-3; maybe TRBD2 (6 bases). V was shortened by 8 bases and J by 0 bases, with 21 bases between the two germline ends. This CDR3 has 17 amino acids. Germline CDR1 MNHEY, CDR2 SMNVEV (reference sequence). Written as DNA, the CDR3 is TGTGCCAGCTTTGTTAGCGGTTTACCTACTAGCACAGATACGCAGTATTTT. This codes for CASFVSGLPTSTDTQYF.

As to this clone: The junction departs from the called germline gene at one end, perhaps through a read error. Within the sample, other DNA sequences also encode this same CDR3. The chain combines TRBV11-1 with TRBJ1-1, with 8 bases identical to TRBD1. Per germline, CDR1 SGHAT and CDR2 FQDESV (reference sequence). This CDR3 region has 14 residues. DNA of the CDR3: TGTGCCAGTAGCTACGGGACAGGCGGGACTGAAGCTTTCTTT. This gives the protein CASSYGTGGTEAFF. The full variable domain, its missing parts supplied by reference TRBV11-1 and TRBJ1-1, is EAEVAQSPRYKITEKSQAVAFWCDPISGHATLYWYRQILGQGPELLVQFQDESVVDDSQLPKDRFSAERLKGVDSTLKIQPAELGDSAMYLCASSYGTGGTEAFFGQGTRLTVV.

This rearrangement joins TRBV19 to TRBJ2-1, with D perhaps TRBD1 (7 bases). Germline V gives CDR1 LNHDA, CDR2 SQIVND (reference sequence). The V end was cut by 0 bases, the J end by 2 bases, with 17 bases between. The CDR3 sequence is 18 residues long. Here the CDR3 DNA reads TGTGCCAGTAGTATAGACAGGGGGGCCGGTTGGGCCTACAATGAGCAGTTCTTC. It is translated as CASSIDRGAGWAYNEQFF. Looking up the rest from reference TRBV19 and TRBJ2-1 gives the full variable domain: DGGITQSPKYLFRKEGQNVTLSCEQNLNHDAMYWYRQDPGQGLRLIYYSQIVNDFQKGDIAEGYSVSREKKESFPLTVTSAQKNPTAFYLCASSIDRGAGWAYNEQFFGPGTRLTVL.

The chain couples TRBV5-5 to TRBJ2-5, with D possibly matching TRBD1 (6 bases). Trimming shortened V by 1 base and J by 1 base, and 8 bases separated the two germline ends. CDR1 is SGHKS, CDR2 YYEKEE, per germline (reference sequence). The length of the CDR3 is 14 residues. The CDR3 DNA follows: TGTGCCAGCAGCTTGACAGGGACCCAAGAGACCCAGTACTTC. Amino acid sequence: CASSLTGTQETQYF.

There are a few counts of this clone. V gene TRBV7-2 combines with J gene TRBJ2-7, with D tentatively TRBD2 (5 bases). Trimming left V 7 bases short and J 0 bases short, with 16 bases between. This CDR3 region has 15 residues. Germline V gene data show CDR1 as SGHTA and CDR2 as FQGNSA. CDR3 bases: TGTGCCAGCACTGAGAGCGGCTACCTCTCCTACGAGCAGTACTTC. Protein: CASTESGYLSYEQYF.

This chain uses TRBV28 with TRBJ1-2; 7 bases map to TRBD1. This CDR3 has 17 amino acids. Unmatched junction bases numbered 14, after V lost 6 bases and J lost 1 base. Germline loops: CDR1 MDHEN, CDR2 SYDVKM. The CDR3 coding sequence is TGTGCCAGCAGGGAAACGGGACAGTTCTTAGTTAACTATGGCTACACCTTC. This gives the protein CASRETGQFLVNYGYTF.

This clone was picked up a small number of times. The chain links TRBV6-6 to TRBJ1-2; TRBD1 might be the D (6 bases). Germline V lookup: CDR1 MNHNY, CDR2 SVGAGI (reference sequence). There are 11 residues in the CDR3. Trimming took 6 bases from V and 8 from J, leaving 10 bases between them. The CDR3 reads CASRQGNGYTF. DNA of the CDR3: TGTGCCAGCAGACAGGGAAACGGCTACACCTTC.

The chain joins TRBV11-3 to TRBJ1-1; D unresolved. Germline loops: CDR1 SGHNT, CDR2 YENEEA. The length of the CDR3 is 13 residues. V was pared by 3 bases and J by 3 bases, with 8 bases between. The CDR3 DNA follows: TGTGCCAGCAGCTTCACAACATACACTGAAGCTTTCTTT. This gives the protein CASSFTTYTEAFF.

V usage is TRBV19 and J usage is TRBJ2-2; 7 nucleotides line up with TRBD1. In germline, CDR1 is LNHDA, CDR2 SQIVND (reference sequence). This CDR3 comprises 18 residues. V gave up 2 bases and J gave up 3 bases; unmatched junction bases: 12. CDR3 bases: TGTGCCAGTAGTATAATAACAGCAGACAGGGTCTACACCGGGGAGCTGTTTTTT. Protein: CASSIITADRVYTGELFF.

CDR3 sequence reads: CASRHGTGVGSYEQYF. The CDR3 DNA is TGTGCCAGTAGACATGGGACAGGGGTCGGCTCCTACGAGCAGTACTTC. The gene calls are TRBV19 and TRBJ2-7; 10 nucleotides align to TRBD1. V lost 6 bases and J lost 0; bases outside the gene matches: 8. The CDR3 extends over 16 amino acids. CDR1 and CDR2 (germline): LNHDA, SQIVND (reference sequence).

This clone occurred a few times. The V call is TRBV18, the J call TRBJ2-7; 8 bases align to TRBD1. V lost 3 bases to trimming and J lost 3 bases; unmatched junction nucleotides: 7. The CDR3 sequence is 15 residues long. CDR1 KGHSH and CDR2 LQKENI come from the germline V gene. The CDR3: CASSPYRTGGYEQYF. In DNA form, the CDR3 reads TGTGCCAGCTCACCTTACCGAACAGGGGGCTACGAGCAGTACTTC.

J is TRBJ2-2 and V is TRBV6-1; D is uncertain. Trimming removed 2 bases from V and 2 bases from J, with 6 bases in between. The CDR3 has 14 residues. Per the germline V gene, CDR1 is MNHNS and CDR2 is SASEGT. The CDR3 bases are TGTGCCAGCAGTGAACAACAAAACACCGGGGAGCTGTTTTTT. It codes for CASSEQQNTGELFF.

The chain links TRBV30 to TRBJ1-4; possible D gene TRBD1, 6 bases. CDR3 length equals 13 residues. The V and J ends lost 7 bases and 0 bases respectively, with 9 bases between them. CDR1 is GTSNPN and CDR2 is SVGIG in the germline V gene (reference sequence). The DNA of the CDR3 is TGTGCCTACAACAGGGCAACTAATGAAAAACTGTTTTTT. Translated, it gives CAYNRATNEKLFF.

The J gene is TRBJ1-2, the V gene TRBV4-1; 10 positions agree with TRBD1. Trimming removed 2 bases from V and 13 bases from J; junction bases left unmatched: 19. This CDR3 is built from 17 residues. Germline V gene lookup returns CDR1 MGHRA and CDR2 YSYEKL. In nucleotides, the CDR3 is TGCGCCAGCAGCCAACCCGACCGGGACAGGGGACGTATGGGGCTCACCTTC. It translates to CASSQPDRDRGRMGLTF.

The chain is built from TRBV10-3 and TRBJ1-2; no clear D. Between the trimmed V and J ends, which lost 4 bases and 0 bases, there was a span of 12 bases. The germline CDR1 and CDR2 sequences are ENHRY and SYGVKD. CDR3 length equals 15 residues. The CDR3: CAISGGGNPNYGYTF. DNA of the CDR3: TGTGCCATCAGTGGGGGAGGAAACCCTAACTATGGCTACACCTTC.

This clone was observed a single time. This sequence joins TRBV11-3 and TRBJ2-3; maybe TRBD1 (5 bases). This CDR3 is built from 14 residues. CDR1 is SGHNT, CDR2 YENEEA, per germline. V lost 1 base, J lost 8 bases, and 13 bases lay in between. CDR3 residues: CASSLGQGQGTQYF. In DNA, the CDR3 is TGTGCCAGCAGCTTAGGTCAGGGTCAAGGTACGCAGTATTTT.